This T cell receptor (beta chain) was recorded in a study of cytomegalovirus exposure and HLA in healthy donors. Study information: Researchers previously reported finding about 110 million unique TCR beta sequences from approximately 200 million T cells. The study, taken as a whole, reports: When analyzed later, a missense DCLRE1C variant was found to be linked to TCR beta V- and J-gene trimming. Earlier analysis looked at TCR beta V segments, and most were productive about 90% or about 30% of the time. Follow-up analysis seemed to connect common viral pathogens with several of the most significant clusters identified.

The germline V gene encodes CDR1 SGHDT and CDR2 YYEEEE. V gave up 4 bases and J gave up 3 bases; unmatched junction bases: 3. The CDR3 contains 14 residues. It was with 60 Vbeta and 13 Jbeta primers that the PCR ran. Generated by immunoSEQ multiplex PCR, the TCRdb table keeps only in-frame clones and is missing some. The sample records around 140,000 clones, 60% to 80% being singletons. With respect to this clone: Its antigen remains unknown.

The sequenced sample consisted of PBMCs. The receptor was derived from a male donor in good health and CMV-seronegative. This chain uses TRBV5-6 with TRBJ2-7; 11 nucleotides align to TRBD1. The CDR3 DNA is TGTGCCAGCAGCCCTGGGACAGGGGGCTACGAGCAGTACTTC. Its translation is CASSPGTGGYEQYF.